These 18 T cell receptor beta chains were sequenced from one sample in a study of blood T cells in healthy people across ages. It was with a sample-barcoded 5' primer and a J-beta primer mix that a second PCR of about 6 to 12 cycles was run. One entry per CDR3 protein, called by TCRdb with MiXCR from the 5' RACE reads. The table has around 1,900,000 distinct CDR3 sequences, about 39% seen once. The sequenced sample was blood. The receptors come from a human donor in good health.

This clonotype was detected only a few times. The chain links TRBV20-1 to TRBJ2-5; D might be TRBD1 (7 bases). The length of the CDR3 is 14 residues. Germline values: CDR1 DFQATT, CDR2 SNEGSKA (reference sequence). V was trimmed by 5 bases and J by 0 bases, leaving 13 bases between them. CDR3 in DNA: TGCAGTGCTCCGCGGGACAGCTACCAAGAGACCCAGTACTTC. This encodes CSAPRDSYQETQYF.

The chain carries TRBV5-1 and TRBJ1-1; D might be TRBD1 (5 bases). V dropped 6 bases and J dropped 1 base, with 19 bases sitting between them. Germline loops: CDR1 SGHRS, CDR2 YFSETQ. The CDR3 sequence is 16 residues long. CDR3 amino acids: CASKDHGTTQNTEAFF. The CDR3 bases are TGCGCCAGCAAGGATCACGGGACCACTCAGAACACTGAAGCTTTCTTT.

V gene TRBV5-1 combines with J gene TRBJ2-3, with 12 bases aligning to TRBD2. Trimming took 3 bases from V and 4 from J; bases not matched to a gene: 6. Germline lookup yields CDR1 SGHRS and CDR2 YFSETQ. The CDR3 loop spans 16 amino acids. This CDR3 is CASSSGLAGTADTQYF. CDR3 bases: TGCGCCAGCAGCTCTGGACTAGCGGGGACCGCAGATACGCAGTATTTT.

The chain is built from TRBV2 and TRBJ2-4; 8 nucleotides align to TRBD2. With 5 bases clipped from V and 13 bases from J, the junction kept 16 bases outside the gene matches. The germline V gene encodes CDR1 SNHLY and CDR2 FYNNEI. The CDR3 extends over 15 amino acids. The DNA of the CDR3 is TGTGCCAGCAGTCTTCTAGCGGGCACCTACAATGAGCAGTACTTC. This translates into CASSLLAGTYNEQYF.

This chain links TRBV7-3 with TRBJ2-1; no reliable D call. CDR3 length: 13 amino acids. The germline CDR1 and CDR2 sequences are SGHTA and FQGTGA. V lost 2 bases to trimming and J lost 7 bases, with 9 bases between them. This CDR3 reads CASSLSPENEQFF. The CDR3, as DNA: TGTGCCAGCAGCTTATCACCGGAGAATGAGCAGTTCTTC.

Here the CDR3 DNA reads TGTGCCAGTGTCCCTGGCACAGGGGGTTCCTACGAGCAGTACTTC. Amino acids: CASVPGTGGSYEQYF. The chain has TRBV28 and TRBJ2-7; the match to TRBD1 covers 8 bases. With 9 bases clipped from V and 1 base from J, the junction kept 11 bases outside the gene matches. This CDR3 contains 15 residues. Germline CDR1 and CDR2: MDHEN and SYDVKM.

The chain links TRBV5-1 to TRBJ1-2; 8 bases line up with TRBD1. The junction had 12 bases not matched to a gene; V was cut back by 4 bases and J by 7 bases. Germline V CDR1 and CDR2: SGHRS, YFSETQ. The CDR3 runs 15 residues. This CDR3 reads CASSPWDTGGIGYTF. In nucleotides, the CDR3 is TGCGCCAGCAGCCCTTGGGACACAGGGGGTATTGGCTACACCTTC.

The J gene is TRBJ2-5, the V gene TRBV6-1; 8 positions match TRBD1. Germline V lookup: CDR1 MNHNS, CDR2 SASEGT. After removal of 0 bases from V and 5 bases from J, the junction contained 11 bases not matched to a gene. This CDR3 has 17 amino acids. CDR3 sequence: CASSEAAGTGLQETQYF. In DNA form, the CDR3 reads TGTGCCAGCAGTGAAGCCGCCGGGACAGGACTTCAGGAGACCCAGTACTTC.

DNA of the CDR3: TGTGCCAGCAGCATAACAACAGGGCGCGAGCAGTACTTC. Its translation: CASSITTGREQYF. V gene TRBV7-9 combines with J gene TRBJ2-7; D perhaps matches TRBD1 (6 bases). This CDR3 has 13 amino acids. V lost 5 bases, J lost 6 bases, and 14 bases lay in between. CDR1 is SEHNR, CDR2 FQNEAQ, per germline (reference sequence).

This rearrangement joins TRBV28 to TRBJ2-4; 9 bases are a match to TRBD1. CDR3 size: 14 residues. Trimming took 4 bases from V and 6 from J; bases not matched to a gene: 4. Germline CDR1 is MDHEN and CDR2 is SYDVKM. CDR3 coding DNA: TGTGCCAGCAGTTGGGACAGGGCGAGAAACATTCAGTACTTC. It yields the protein CASSWDRARNIQYF. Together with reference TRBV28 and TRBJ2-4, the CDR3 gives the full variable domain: DVKVTQSSRYLVKRTGEKVFLECVQDMDHENMFWYRQDPGLGLRLIYFSYDVKMKEKGDIPEGYSVSREKKERFSLILESASTNQTSMYLCASSWDRARNIQYFGAGTRLSVL.

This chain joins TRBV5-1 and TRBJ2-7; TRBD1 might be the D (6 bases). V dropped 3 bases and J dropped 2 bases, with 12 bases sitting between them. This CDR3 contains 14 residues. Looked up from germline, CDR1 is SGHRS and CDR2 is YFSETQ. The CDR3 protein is CASSSQTGPYEQYF. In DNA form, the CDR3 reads TGCGCCAGCAGCTCTCAGACAGGCCCCTACGAGCAGTACTTC.

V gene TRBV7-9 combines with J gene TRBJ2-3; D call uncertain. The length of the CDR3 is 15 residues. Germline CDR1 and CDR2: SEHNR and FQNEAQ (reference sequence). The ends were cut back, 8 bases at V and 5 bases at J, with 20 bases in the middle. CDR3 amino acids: CASGYTSGIQDTQYF. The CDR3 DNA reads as TGTGCCAGCGGCTACACCTCCGGTATTCAAGATACGCAGTATTTT.

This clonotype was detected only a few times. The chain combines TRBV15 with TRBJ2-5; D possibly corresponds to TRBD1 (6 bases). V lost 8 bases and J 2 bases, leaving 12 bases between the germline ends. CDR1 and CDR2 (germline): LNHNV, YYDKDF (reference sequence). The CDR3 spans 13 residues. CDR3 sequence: CATQGWEQETQYF. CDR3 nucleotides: TGTGCCACCCAGGGGTGGGAGCAAGAGACCCAGTACTTC.

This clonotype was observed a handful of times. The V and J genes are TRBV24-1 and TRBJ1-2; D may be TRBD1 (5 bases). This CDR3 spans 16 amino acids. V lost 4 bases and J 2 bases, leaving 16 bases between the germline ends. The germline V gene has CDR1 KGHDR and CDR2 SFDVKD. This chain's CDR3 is CATSDGDGGKNYGYTF. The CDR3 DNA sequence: TGTGCCACCAGTGACGGGGACGGTGGAAAGAACTATGGCTACACCTTC.

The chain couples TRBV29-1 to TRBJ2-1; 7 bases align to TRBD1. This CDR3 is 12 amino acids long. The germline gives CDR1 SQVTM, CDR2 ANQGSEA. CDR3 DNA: TGCAGTGGACAGGTCTCGACCAATGAGCAGTTCTTC. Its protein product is CSGQVSTNEQFF.

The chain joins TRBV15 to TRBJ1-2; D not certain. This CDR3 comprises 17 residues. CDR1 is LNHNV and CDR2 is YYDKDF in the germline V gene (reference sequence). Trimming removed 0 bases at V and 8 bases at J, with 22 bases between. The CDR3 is CATSRDVLETQSEGYTF. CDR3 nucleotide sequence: TGTGCCACCAGCAGAGATGTCCTGGAGACCCAATCGGAGGGCTACACCTTC.

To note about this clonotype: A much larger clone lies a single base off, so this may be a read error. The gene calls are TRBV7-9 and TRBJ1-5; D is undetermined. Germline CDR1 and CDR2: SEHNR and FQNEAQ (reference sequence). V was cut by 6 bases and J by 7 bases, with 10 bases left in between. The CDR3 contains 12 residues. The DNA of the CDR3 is TGTGCCAGCAGTTCCCTTCGGCAGCCCCAGCATTTT. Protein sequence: CASSSLRQPQHF.

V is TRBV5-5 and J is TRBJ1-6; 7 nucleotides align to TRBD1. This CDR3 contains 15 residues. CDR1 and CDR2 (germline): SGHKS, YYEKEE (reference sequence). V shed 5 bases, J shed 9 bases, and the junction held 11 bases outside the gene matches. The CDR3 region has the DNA TGTGCCAGCAGTATCCGGGAGGGGGCCGGTTCACCCCTCCACTTT. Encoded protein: CASSIREGAGSPLHF.